The TCR beta chain under discussion was sequenced for a study of vaccination effects on CD4 cells after COVID-19 (dated by TCRdb to the early 2020s). With regard to the full study: Participants received two doses of either the BNT162b2 or the mRNA-1273 mRNA SARS-CoV-2 vaccine. In two convalescent patients, pre-vaccine samples were collected 16 days and one week ahead of the first dose, 142 and 148 days after COVID-19 diagnosis. The Oncomine TCR Beta short-read assay on an Illumina iSeq 100 was used to sequence cultures from other donors in the study. Altogether, around eleven COVID-19 convalescent patients and a few SARS-CoV-2-naive healthy vaccine recipients made up the full study. SARS-CoV-2 spike-specific CD4+ TCR repertoires were compared before and after mRNA vaccination in COVID-19 convalescent patients and in infection-naive vaccine recipients.

To identify antigen-specific CD4+ T cell clonotypes by their expansion, the ViraFEST assay first stimulated PBMC with viral peptide pools and then applied TCR sequencing. After 10 to 11 days of culture, CD4+ T cells were isolated with the EasySep CD4+ T cell isolation kit. Convalescent patients had PCR-confirmed SARS-CoV-2 infection between March and December 2020, before Alpha, Beta and Delta variants emerged in the United States. A few million PBMC per well were cultured with approximately 10 ug/ml peptides in IMDM containing roughly 5% human AB serum, around 9.7 IU/ml IL-2 and gentamicin. Half of the culture medium was replaced with fresh IL-2-containing medium on days 3 and 7. Unless noted otherwise, every peptide stimulation condition was grown in triplicate wells. PBMC were separated from whole blood using Ficoll-Paque Plus gradient centrifugation and were then either cryopreserved at -140C or used fresh. Overlapping peptide pools spanned the spike proteins of SARS-CoV-2 and the common cold coronaviruses HCoV-NL63, HCoV-OC43 and HCoV-229E. The QIAamp micro DNA kit was used to extract genomic DNA from the cultured CD4+ T cells.

Preparation of the library involved the immunoSEQ multiplex PCR assay. DNA from the cultured, isolated CD4+ T cells was subjected to TCR beta CDR3 sequencing. The paper's processing steps were these. Non-productive TCR sequences were discarded, and reads were trimmed to the CDR3 region, with only CDR3s of 7 or more amino acids retained. Antigen-specific clonotypes were identified using the MANAFEST web app by comparison of expansion in peptide wells against reference cultures. Positive clones required FDR<0.05 expansion versus reference and all other wells, odds ratio above 5, and frequency above 0.1% in two replicate wells. A clonotype was called cross-reactive if it was significantly expanded both in SARS-CoV-2 spike wells and in at least one common cold coronavirus spike condition. Levenshtein distance calculated with the stringdist R package was used to assess CDR3 similarity, and unrooted trees were constructed with ape in R 3.6.1. Held by TCRdb, this immuneACCESS table contains in-frame sequences only and omits some clones. Under half of the omission traces to an unresolved V gene where checked; the cause of the rest is unknown. V and J calls and clone size come straight from that table; D and trimming were deduced from the DNA. For this sample the table gives fewer than 25,000 clones, of which more than 70% were detected only once. Roughly 15% of the sample goes to the ten largest clones.

Study-wide findings and limitations: Both infection-induced and vaccine-induced clones contracted markedly at late post-vaccination timepoints, which is consistent with waning T cell responses. Limitations of the study were the small number of convalescent patients and the absence of early post-infection timepoints. For convalescent patients, new clones induced by the vaccine made up most of the post-vaccine spike-reactive repertoire, and these new clones were largely distinct from the clones induced by infection.

Turning to this clone: It lacks a known antigen. No per-base quality is available; no much larger clone lies one base away.

Trimming accounts for 2 bases at V and 7 bases at J, while the number of junction bases matched to no gene is 10. Taken from the germline V gene, the CDR1 and CDR2 loops are SGHAT and FQNNGV. The CDR3 measures 15 amino acids from cysteine to phenylalanine. Only the CDR3 DNA stays, 45 bases, in frame from base 1. The starting material was CD4+ T cells from PBMCs cultured with SARS-CoV-2 spike peptides, obtained before COVID-19 vaccination. The cell subset or site label here, explained by the study, means: SARS-CoV-2 spike overlapping peptide pool stimulation. Here the chain combines TRBV11-2 and TRBJ2-5, and 7 junctional nucleotides match TRBD1. The source of this sequence is a human donor who had a prior SARS-CoV-2 infection. The CDR3 sequence is CASSLMGQSRVTQYF. The nucleotides are TGTGCCAGCAGCTTAATGGGACAGAGCCGGGTGACCCAGTACTTC.